This T cell receptor (beta chain) stems from a study of human T cells and chemical hapten exposure (dated by TCRdb to the early 2020s). Concerning the study at large: Libraries were pooled for sequencing, and per-sample TCR yields varied mainly because of small differences in library volumes within the pool. In alopecia patients, the study followed how the peripheral blood TCR repertoire changed in vivo over primary and secondary sensitization to diphenylcyclopropenone (DPC), a hapten. For every blood RNA sample, sequencing covered both the TCR alpha and TCR beta chains.

The CDR3 numbers 15 residues from cysteine through phenylalanine. Only the CDR3 DNA stays, 45 bases, in frame from base 1. CDR1 and CDR2 are drawn from the germline V gene: MNHNS, SASEGT. The meaning of the sample's time point label: healthy volunteer bleed at 6 weeks. Total RNA was extracted from unfractionated whole blood that had been collected in Tempus Blood RNA tubes. A handful of healthy volunteers were used as TCR sequencing controls and were bled at day 0, 2 weeks and 6 weeks. What the research found in general, with its limitations: DPC sensitization did not change the number of TCRs with a frequency above 1 in 1000, and there was no evidence of changes in global repertoire structure. Repeated subsampling changed both the strength of the expansion versus patch-test correlation and the threshold at which that correlation became significant.

Library preparation was by RACE. These reads were obtained on a NextSeq 500. Library preparation attached unique molecular identifiers to individual cDNA molecules for quantitative, reproducible TCR counting. On the authors' methods: A median of roughly 99,000 TCRs per sample was observed, with a range of about 20,000 to 750,000. V, J and CDR3 annotation of the TCR reads was carried out using the Decombinator software suite. To make PS versus PT1 abundance plots, every sample was subsampled to the same number of TCRs (28,000). TCRs were defined as expanded if absent before sensitization and observed at least eight times at the 2-week time point. TCRdb itself trimmed the public reads at Q25 with fastp, ran MiXCR and retained productive beta chains. Each entry is one CDR3 protein sequence, shown with its most common DNA and genes. TCRdb's processing, not the authors' own work, is the source of the V and J calls. The sample has about 65,000 distinct CDR3 sequences on record, roughly 6.6% of them singletons. The ten largest clones take up 3.4% of the sample.

A remark on this clonotype: Its recognized antigen is unknown. The record has no base qualities; no much larger clone is one base away.

Sequencing was done on a sample of whole blood. This sequence originates from a female donor in good health. Some clones in this sample may be carry-over from other donors' samples. The V and J segments used are TRBV6-1 and TRBJ1-5, and TRBD1 may be the D gene, going by 6 matching bases. The bases are TGTGCAGTACGGGCCGGGACACTCAATTATCAGCCCCAGCATTTT. It codes for CAVRAGTLNYQPQHF.